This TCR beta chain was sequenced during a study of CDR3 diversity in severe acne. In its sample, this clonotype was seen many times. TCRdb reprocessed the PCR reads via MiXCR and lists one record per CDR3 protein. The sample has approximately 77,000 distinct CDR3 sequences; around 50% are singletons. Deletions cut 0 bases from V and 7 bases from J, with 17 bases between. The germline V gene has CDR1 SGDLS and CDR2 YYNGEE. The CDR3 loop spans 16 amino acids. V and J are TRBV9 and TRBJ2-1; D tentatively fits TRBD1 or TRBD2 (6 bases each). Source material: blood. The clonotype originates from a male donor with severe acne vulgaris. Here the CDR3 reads CASSVAGGSQGNEQFF. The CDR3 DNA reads TGTGCCAGCAGCGTAGCTGGAGGGAGTCAGGGGAATGAGCAGTTCTTC.